A single sample gave rise to the 25 T cell receptor beta chains below, sequenced in a study of CD8+CD57+ T cells in acquired aplastic anemia. TCR beta VDJ and CDR3 profiling used genomic DNA as template. One entry per CDR3 protein, called by TCRdb with MiXCR from the reads. The repertoire holds 350,000 to 450,000 distinct CDR3 sequences, with around 72% as singletons. Sequences were obtained from sorted CD4+, CD8+, or CD8+CD57+ T cells (not recorded which) from PBMCs. These receptors all come from a human donor in good health, serving as a control.

Note on this clonotype: The limits of the CDR3 on the DNA are not certain, so only TCRdb's listed CDR3 is given. The V and J genes are TRBV7-7 and TRBJ1-6. The germline CDR1 and CDR2 sequences are SSHAT and FNYEAQ (reference sequence). The CDR3 region is 15 residues in length, termini included. The CDR3 spells CASSLRYNSPLHFHF.

In regard to this clonotype: The conserved final phenylalanine or tryptophan is absent from the CDR3, which likely points to a read error. The rearrangement links TRBV7-8 to TRBJ1-2; D possibly corresponds to TRBD1 (5 bases). The germline V gene has CDR1 SGHVS and CDR2 FQNEAQ. The CDR3 is made up of 14 amino acids. The V gene lost 1 base and the J gene lost 2 bases, with 8 bases spanning the gap. The CDR3 DNA reads TGTGCCAGCAGCTTAGGGGGGGTCAACTATGGCTACACCTTA. Translated, it gives CASSLGGVNYGYTL.

This clonotype came up many times. The V and J genes are TRBV7-2 and TRBJ2-5; 15 bases line up with TRBD2. The CDR3 is 16 amino acids. Germline-derived CDR1 and CDR2 are SGHTA and FQGNSA. The J segment lost 7 bases and the V segment lost 5 bases, leaving 8 bases of the junction unmatched. Written as DNA, the CDR3 is TGTGCCAGCAGCCCCAGGACTAGCGGGGGGGTCACGACCCAGTACTTC. Amino acids: CASSPRTSGGVTTQYF.

This clonotype came up many times. The chain has TRBV24-1 and TRBJ1-5, with D perhaps matching TRBD1 (6 bases). Trimming took off 4 bases at V and 3 bases at J, with 12 bases between the two ends. There are 15 residues in the CDR3. Germline CDR1 is KGHDR and CDR2 is SFDVKD. The CDR3 region is CATSDRSGDNQPQHF. Here the CDR3 DNA reads TGTGCCACCAGTGACCGATCAGGGGACAATCAGCCCCAGCATTTT.

This clonotype came up many times. The chain uses TRBV19 and TRBJ1-6, with D unresolved. This CDR3 is 16 amino acids long. The V gene's germline CDR1 is LNHDA and CDR2 SQIVND (reference sequence). V was shortened by 7 bases and J by 4 bases, with 17 bases between the two germline ends. CDR3 amino acids: CASTPGGRLYNSPLHF. The CDR3 DNA sequence: TGTGCCAGTACCCCCGGCGGTCGTCTATATAATTCACCCCTCCACTTT.

Many counts were recorded for this clonotype. The CDR3 coding sequence is TGCGCCAGCAGCTTGTGGCCAGGGGGGGCCGAAGCTTTCTTT. Its protein product is CASSLWPGGAEAFF. The chain recombines TRBV5-1 with TRBJ1-1; 7 bases are a match to TRBD1. CDR1 is SGHRS and CDR2 is YFSETQ in the germline V gene. This CDR3 is built from 14 residues. Losses at the gene ends were 1 base for V and 8 bases for J; bases not matched to a gene: 8.

The rearrangement joins TRBV7-2 to TRBJ1-6; maybe TRBD1 (6 bases). Germline V CDR1 and CDR2: SGHTA, FQGNSA. The CDR3 is 14 amino acids. V lost 6 bases, J lost 6 bases, and 12 bases lay in between. Here the CDR3 DNA reads TGTGCCAGCAGTCCGAACAGGGCTAATTCACCCCTCCACTTT. Translated: CASSPNRANSPLHF.

This chain joins TRBV7-9 and TRBJ2-7; no clear D. V lost 6 bases to trimming and J lost 3 bases, with 15 bases between them. Germline lookup yields CDR1 SEHNR and CDR2 FQNEAQ (reference sequence). There are 14 residues in the CDR3. CDR3 sequence: CASRLRVANYEQYF. The CDR3 DNA reads TGTGCCAGCAGGTTAAGGGTGGCGAACTACGAGCAGTACTTC. The full variable domain, in which reference TRBV7-9 and TRBJ2-7 provide the parts outside the CDR3, is DTGVSQNPRHKITKRGQNVTFRCDPISEHNRLYWYRQTLGQGPEFLTYFQNEAQLEKSRLLSDRFSAERPKGSFSTLEIQRTEQGDSAMYLCASRLRVANYEQYFGPGTRLTVT.

The chain joins TRBV25-1 to TRBJ2-7; 9 nucleotides line up with TRBD2. V lost 4 bases and J lost 2; bases outside the gene matches: 3. The CDR3 sequence is 14 residues long. In germline, CDR1 is MGHDK, CDR2 SYGVNS. The CDR3 sequence is CASSVLAGAYEQYF. DNA of the CDR3: TGTGCCAGCAGTGTGTTAGCGGGAGCCTACGAGCAGTACTTC.

V usage is TRBV5-4 and J usage is TRBJ1-6; D is perhaps TRBD1 (5 bases). CDR3 length: 16 residues. Germline V gene lookup returns CDR1 SGHNT and CDR2 YYREEE (reference sequence). V was shortened by 3 bases and J by 7 bases, with 17 bases between the two germline ends. CDR3 in amino acids: CASSSGPGISNSPLHF. The CDR3 DNA is TGTGCCAGCAGCTCGGGGCCGGGGATTTCCAATTCACCCCTCCACTTT.

This clonotype appeared many times. The genes are TRBV12-3 or TRBV12-4 and TRBJ1-2; weak D call: TRBD1 (6 bases). This CDR3 has 12 residues. With 4 bases removed from V and 8 bases from J, the gap between germline ends came to 11 bases. The CDR3 spells CASSSGARGYTF. The CDR3 DNA is TGTGCCAGCAGTTCGGGGGCGAGAGGCTACACCTTC.

Turning to this clonotype: Without the conserved terminal phenylalanine or tryptophan, this CDR3 likely stems from a read error. No DNA is shown, since the ends of the CDR3 on it are uncertain; the CDR3 is the one TCRdb lists. The CDR3 reads CASSIPRVTQYSGPGI. This rearrangement joins TRBV19 to TRBJ1-6; the table's D call TRBD1 went unverified against the DNA. Germline V gene lookup returns CDR1 LNHDA and CDR2 SQIVND (reference sequence). The CDR3 has 16 amino acids, counting both end residues.

The V and J genes are TRBV25-1 and TRBJ2-1, with 13 bases lining up with TRBD2. This CDR3 spans 20 amino acids. Germline V gives CDR1 MGHDK, CDR2 SYGVNS. The junction had 16 bases not matched to a gene; V was cut back by 2 bases and J by 6 bases. CDR3: CASSEPITTSGGARGNEQFF. The DNA for the CDR3 is TGTGCCAGCAGTGAACCCATCACTACTAGCGGGGGGGCCCGTGGCAATGAGCAGTTCTTC.

The sample holds many counts of this clonotype. V is TRBV27 and J is TRBJ1-6; 7 positions agree with TRBD1. With 5 bases clipped from V and 8 bases from J, the junction kept 6 bases outside the gene matches. There are 14 residues in the CDR3. The germline V gene encodes CDR1 MNHEY and CDR2 SMNVEV (reference sequence). CDR3 nucleotide sequence: TGTGCCAGCAGTAAAGGGGGCGCGGATTCACCCCTCCACTTT. Translated, it gives CASSKGGADSPLHF.

The V call is TRBV7-2, the J call TRBJ1-2; tentatively, D is TRBD1 (5 bases). The CDR3 is made up of 15 amino acids. Trimming took off 2 bases at V and 4 bases at J, with 14 bases between the two ends. Germline CDR1 reads SGHTA; CDR2 reads FQGNSA. CDR3 DNA: TGTGCCAGCAGCTTAAGGGAAGGGGAGCGCTATGGCTACACCTTC. It is translated as CASSLREGERYGYTF.

J is TRBJ1-6 and V is TRBV6-6; D is unclear. Per germline, CDR1 MNHNY and CDR2 SVGAGI (reference sequence). The germline V and J ends were trimmed by 6 bases and 9 bases, with 15 bases remaining between them. The CDR3 is 14 residues long. The DNA of the CDR3 is TGTGCCAGCAGAAGGGCGGGGAATAGTTCACCCCTCCACTTT. Its translation is CASRRAGNSSPLHF.

This clonotype has a count of ten or more. The V call is TRBV19, the J call TRBJ1-2; D is unclear. V shed 7 bases and J shed 3 bases, with 12 bases lying between them. The CDR3 totals 13 residues. Germline CDR1 is LNHDA and CDR2 is SQIVND (reference sequence). CDR3 sequence (DNA): TGTGCCAGTATGCAGGCCGCCCACTATGGCTACACCTTC. Translation: CASMQAAHYGYTF.

To note about this clonotype: At one end the junction does not follow the germline gene, possibly because of a read error. This chain uses TRBV7-3 with TRBJ2-7; D might be TRBD2 (7 bases). The CDR3 runs 14 residues. The germline V gene has CDR1 SGHTA and CDR2 FQGTGA. The DNA of the CDR3 is TGTGCCAGCAGCTTGTCGGGGGGCGCTTACGTGCAGTCCTTC. Its protein is CASSLSGGAYVQSF.

The rearrangement uses TRBV20-1 and TRBJ1-1; 9 bases map to TRBD1. The CDR3 extends over 14 amino acids. The V and J ends lost 1 base and 11 bases, in that order; junction bases with no gene match: 11. Germline lookup yields CDR1 DFQATT and CDR2 SNEGSKA (reference sequence). CDR3 sequence reads: CSARAVGQGVGAFF. The CDR3 DNA reads as TGCAGTGCTAGAGCCGTGGGACAGGGAGTCGGGGCTTTCTTT.

Note on this clonotype: At one of its ends the junction is not consistent with the germline gene, which may arise from a read error. The chain combines TRBV7-2 with TRBJ2-5, with D possibly TRBD2 on 5 matching bases. The CDR3 extends over 16 amino acids. CDR1 is SGHTA and CDR2 is FQGNSA in the germline V gene. CDR3: CATSSGGLPGKEPQYF. As DNA, the CDR3 is TGTGCCACCAGCAGTGGTGGACTGCCCGGGAAGGAGCCCCAGTACTTC.

V gene TRBV29-1 combines with J gene TRBJ2-7; 12 bases agree with TRBD2. After removal of 7 bases from V and 8 bases from J, the junction contained 15 bases not matched to a gene. The germline gives CDR1 SQVTM, CDR2 ANQGSEA. The CDR3 covers 15 residues. This CDR3 is CSGVTDPTSGGKQYF. In nucleotides, the CDR3 is TGCAGCGGCGTCACCGACCCGACTAGCGGGGGAAAGCAGTACTTC.

The chain carries TRBV11-1 and TRBJ2-5; D is unclear. The CDR3 loop spans 11 amino acids. In germline, CDR1 is SGHAT, CDR2 FQDESV (reference sequence). V was clipped by 9 bases and J by 5 bases, with 10 bases between them. CDR3 nucleotides: TGTGCCAGTACCTCGTGGGAGACCCAGTACTTC. Its translation is CASTSWETQYF. Supplemented by reference TRBV11-1 and TRBJ2-5, the full variable domain reads EAEVAQSPRYKITEKSQAVAFWCDPISGHATLYWYRQILGQGPELLVQFQDESVVDDSQLPKDRFSAERLKGVDSTLKIQPAELGDSAMYLCASTSWETQYFGPGTRLLVL.

Turning to this clonotype: The germline gene is not matched at one end of the junction; a read error may be the cause. The chain couples TRBV7-8 to TRBJ1-5; D gene ambiguous. Germline V gene data show CDR1 as SGHVS and CDR2 as FQNEAQ. CDR3 length equals 15 residues. For the CDR3, the DNA is TGTGCCACCAGCAGCGATAAGGGTGGCCATCAGCCGCAGCATTTT. This translates into CATSSDKGGHQPQHF.

The V and J genes are TRBV11-3 and TRBJ2-3; D remains unclear. Between the trimmed V and J ends, which lost 6 bases and 7 bases, there was a span of 17 bases. The CDR3 runs to 14 residues. The germline V gene encodes CDR1 SGHNT and CDR2 YENEEA. The CDR3 protein is CASRPPGGRYTQYF. CDR3 bases: TGTGCCAGCAGGCCGCCGGGTGGGCGATATACGCAGTATTTT.

This clonotype was seen a single time. The V and J genes are TRBV10-3 and TRBJ2-1; 8 nucleotides agree with TRBD2. With 5 bases clipped from V and 15 bases from J, the junction kept 18 bases outside the gene matches. The CDR3 sequence is 15 residues long. Germline V gives CDR1 ENHRY, CDR2 SYGVKD. CDR3 sequence (DNA): TGTGCCATCAGTTTAGTTTCGGGGGGGGACAATGAGGCGTTCTTC. Protein sequence: CAISLVSGGDNEAFF.